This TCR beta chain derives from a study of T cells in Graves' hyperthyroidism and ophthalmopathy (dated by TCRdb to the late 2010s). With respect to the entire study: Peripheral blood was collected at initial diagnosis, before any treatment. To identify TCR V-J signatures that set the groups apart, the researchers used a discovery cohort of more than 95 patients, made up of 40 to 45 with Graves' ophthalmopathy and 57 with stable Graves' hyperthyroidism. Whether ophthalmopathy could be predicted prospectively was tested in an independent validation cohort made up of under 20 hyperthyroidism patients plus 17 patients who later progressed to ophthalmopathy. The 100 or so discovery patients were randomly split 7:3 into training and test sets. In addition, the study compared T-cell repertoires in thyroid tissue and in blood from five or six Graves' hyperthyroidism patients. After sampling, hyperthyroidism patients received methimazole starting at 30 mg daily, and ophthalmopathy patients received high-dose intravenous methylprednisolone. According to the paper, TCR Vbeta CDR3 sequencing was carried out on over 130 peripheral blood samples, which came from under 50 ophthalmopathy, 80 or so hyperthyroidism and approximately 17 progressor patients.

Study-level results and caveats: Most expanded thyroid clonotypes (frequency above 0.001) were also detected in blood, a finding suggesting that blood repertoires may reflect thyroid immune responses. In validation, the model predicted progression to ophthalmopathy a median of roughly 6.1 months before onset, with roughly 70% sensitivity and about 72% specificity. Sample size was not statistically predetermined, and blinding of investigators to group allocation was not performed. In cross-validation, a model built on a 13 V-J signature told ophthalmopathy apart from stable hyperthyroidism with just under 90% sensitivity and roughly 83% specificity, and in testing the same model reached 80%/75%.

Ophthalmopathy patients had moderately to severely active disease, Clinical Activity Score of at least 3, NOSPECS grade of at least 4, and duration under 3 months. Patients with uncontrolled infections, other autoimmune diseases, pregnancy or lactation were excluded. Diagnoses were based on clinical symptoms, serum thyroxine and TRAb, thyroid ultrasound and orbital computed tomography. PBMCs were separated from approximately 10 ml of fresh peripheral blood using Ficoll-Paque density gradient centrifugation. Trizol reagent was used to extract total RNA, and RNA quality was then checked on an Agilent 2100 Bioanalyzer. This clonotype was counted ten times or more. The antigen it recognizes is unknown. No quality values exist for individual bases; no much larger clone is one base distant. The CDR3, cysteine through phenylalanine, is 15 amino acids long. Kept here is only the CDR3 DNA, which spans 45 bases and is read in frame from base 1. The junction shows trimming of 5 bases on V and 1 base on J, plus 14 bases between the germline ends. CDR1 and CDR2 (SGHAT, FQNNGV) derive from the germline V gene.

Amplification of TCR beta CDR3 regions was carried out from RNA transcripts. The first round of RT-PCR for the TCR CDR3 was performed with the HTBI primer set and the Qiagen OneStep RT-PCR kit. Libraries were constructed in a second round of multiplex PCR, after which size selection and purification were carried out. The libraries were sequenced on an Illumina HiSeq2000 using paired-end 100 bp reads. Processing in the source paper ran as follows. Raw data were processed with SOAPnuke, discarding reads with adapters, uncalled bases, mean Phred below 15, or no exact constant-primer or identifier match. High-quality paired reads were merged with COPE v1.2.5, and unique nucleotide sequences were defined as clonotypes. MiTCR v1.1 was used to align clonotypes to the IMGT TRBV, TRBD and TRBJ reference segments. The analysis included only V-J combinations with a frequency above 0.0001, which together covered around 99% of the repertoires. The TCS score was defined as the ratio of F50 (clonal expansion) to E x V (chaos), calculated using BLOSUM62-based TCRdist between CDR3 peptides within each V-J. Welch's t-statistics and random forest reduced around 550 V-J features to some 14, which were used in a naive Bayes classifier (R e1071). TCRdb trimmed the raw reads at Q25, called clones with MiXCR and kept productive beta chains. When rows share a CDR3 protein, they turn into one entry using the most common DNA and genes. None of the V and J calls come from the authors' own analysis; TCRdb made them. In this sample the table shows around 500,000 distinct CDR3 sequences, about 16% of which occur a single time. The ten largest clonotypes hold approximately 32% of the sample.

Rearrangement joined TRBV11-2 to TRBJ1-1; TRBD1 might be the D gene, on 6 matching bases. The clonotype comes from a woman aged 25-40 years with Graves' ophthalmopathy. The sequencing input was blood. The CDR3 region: CASSLAEGQNTEAFF. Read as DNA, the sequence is TGTGCCAGCAGCCTTGCGGAGGGACAGAACACTGAAGCTTTCTTT.